This TCR beta chain stems from a study of PD-1 blockade in classical Hodgkin lymphoma (TCRdb year 2020). Looking at the study overall: Nivolumab dosing was 3 mg/kg intravenously every 2 weeks, continuing until either disease progression or unacceptable toxicity. The study used CyTOF and TCR beta sequencing to define a peripheral blood immune signature of response to PD-1 blockade in classical Hodgkin lymphoma.

Results the study describes overall, beyond this receptor: By C4D1, a significant rise was seen in CD4+ TCR diversity but not in CD8+ TCR diversity (p=0.0027 vs p=0.16), and the rise was most apparent among complete responders (p=0.02). The study was limited to a single clinical trial cohort, and causes of repertoire differences, possibly disease activity or prior therapy, remained undefined. Baseline diversity similar to that of newly diagnosed patients was observed in trial patients achieving complete response, whereas significantly lower diversity was observed in partial responders and progressors. Lower diversity was seen in patients whose nivolumab began less than 1 year after ASCT, and these patients were left out of later analyses so that immune reconstitution would not confound the results. Baseline TCR diversity was reported as lower in newly diagnosed patients than in healthy donors, and lower still in relapsed/refractory patients.

Its CDR3 holds 18 amino acids, cysteine through phenylalanine. CDR3 DNA is the only sequence kept; it has 54 bases, read in frame from the first base. Trimming takes 0 bases from V and 1 base from J, and the germline ends sit 16 bases apart. For CDR1 and CDR2, the germline V gene lists SGHRS and YFSETQ. The time point label, read with the paper, signifies: cycle 1 day 1 (C1D1), immediately before nivolumab initiation. All trial patients had relapsed after autologous stem cell transplantation, with cohorts A, B and C differing in prior brentuximab vedotin exposure. The trial cohort included 50 or so patients with relapsed/refractory classical Hodgkin lymphoma, and each patient had a best overall response of complete response, partial response or progressive disease. Trial patients were treated with single-agent nivolumab in the multi-cohort phase II CheckMate 205 trial. An independent review committee assessed best overall response by applying the 2007 International Working Group response criteria. Trial PBMCs were collected immediately before nivolumab initiation (C1D1) and during therapy at cycle 2 day 1 and cycle 4 day 1. Peripheral blood was collected in 8 mL Vacutainer Cell Preparation Tubes, from which PBMCs were isolated by centrifugation and then cryopreserved.

Regarding this clone: There is no known antigen for this receptor. Base qualities are not recorded, but no much larger clone differs from it by a single base.

Genomic DNA was isolated using the Qiagen DNeasy kit from unsorted PBMCs as well as from negatively selected CD4+ and CD8+ fractions. TCR beta CDR3 regions were amplified by immunoSEQ multiplex PCR using primers annealing to V and J segments. A synthetic immune receptor repertoire was used to minimize amplification bias, and remaining bias was computationally removed after sequencing. Processing in the source paper ran as follows. Custom Python scripts were used to quantify repertoire diversity as the Shannon entropy index. Unsorted, CD4+ and CD8+ repertoires were examined separately, except in combined analyses, for which CD4+ and CD8+ sequences were merged in silico. Clonal expansion was defined as a frequency increase of at least 2-fold after treatment compared with C1D1, and clones undetected at baseline were assigned a pseudocount of 0.5. Clones with 0 or 1 copy at C1D1 were defined as singleton clones, while clones with 2 or more copies were defined as non-singleton clones. By matching protein sequences in sorted samples from the same patient, clones expanded in unsorted samples were annotated as CD4+, CD8+ or unknown. Wilcoxon tests were applied to paired samples to test diversity changes from C1D1 to C4D1. TCRdb stores this immuneACCESS table with in-frame sequences only. Part of the clones is absent; in the studies checked, under half of the shortfall reflects unresolved V genes, and no reason is known for the rest. D and trimming come from the DNA, and the V and J calls and clone size come from that table. The sample records more than 10,000 clones, over 75% of which are singletons. The biggest ten clones account for approximately 25% of the sample.

The sequence is built from TRBV5-1 and TRBJ2-2; TRBD2 is perhaps the D gene, given 6 matching bases. The sequence was collected from a human donor with classical Hodgkin lymphoma. The sequences come from peripheral blood mononuclear cells (PBMCs), collected at baseline. The nucleotide sequence reads TGCGCCAGCAGCTTGGTAGTCGGAACCGGGAGGAACACCGGGGAGCTGTTTTTT. Its protein product is CASSLVVGTGRNTGELFF.